The T cell receptor (beta chain) described here comes from a study of cytomegalovirus exposure and HLA in healthy donors. Germline V gene data show CDR1 as KGHSH and CDR2 as LQKENI. The CDR3 is 15 residues long. With 5 bases clipped from V and 4 bases from J, the junction kept 8 bases outside the gene matches. General study results and limits: The study recorded 164 TCR beta chains that were cytomegalovirus-associated.

Details on this clone: What it recognizes is unknown.

Profiled with immunoSEQ multiplex PCR; TCRdb holds only in-frame clones, not every one. In the table there are about 140,000 clones, about 80% of which are singletons. This TCR was recovered from a man aged 25 to 40 in good health and CMV-seropositive. The sequencing input was PBMCs. The chain links TRBV18 to TRBJ1-1, with 9 bases lining up with TRBD1. CDR3 nucleotide sequence: TGTGCCAGCTCATCCCGGGACAGGGCGGGCACTGAAGCTTTCTTT. This translates into CASSSRDRAGTEAFF.